This T cell receptor beta chain came from a study of OX40 agonist ivuxolimab in advanced cancers. The data were produced by immunoSEQ multiplex PCR, yet TCRdb's version contains in-frame clones alone and is incomplete. The profile shows fewer than 55,000 clones, around 86% of them singletons. V shed 0 bases and J 0 bases; nucleotides not matched to a gene: 11. This CDR3 has 18 amino acids. Germline lookup yields CDR1 GTSNPN and CDR2 SVGIG (reference sequence). The input for sequencing was CD4+ or CD8+ T cells sorted from blood, taken in a trial of the OX40 agonist ivuxolimab. The chain couples TRBV30 to TRBJ2-3; 8 nucleotides match TRBD2. The TCR comes from an adult with an advanced solid tumor such as melanoma, head and neck, liver or kidney cancer. The CDR3, as DNA: TGTGCCTGGAGTGTAGGGTTTCGACTAGCGCTGAGCACAGATACGCAGTATTTT. Translation: CAWSVGFRLALSTDTQYF.